Below are 22 T cell receptor beta chains sequenced from a single sample in a study of PD-1 blockade in classical Hodgkin lymphoma. The assay was immunoSEQ multiplex PCR, and TCRdb's table has in-frame clones only and misses some. The sample lists tens of thousands of clones, 78% occurring once. Each of the patients experienced relapse following autologous stem cell transplantation, and their brentuximab vedotin exposure differed. The sample in question was peripheral blood mononuclear cells (PBMCs), obtained at baseline. The receptors derive from a human donor with classical Hodgkin lymphoma.

The CDR3 bases are TGTGCCAGCAGCTTAGCAGCTGGGAACACTGAAGCTTTCTTT. This sequence encodes CASSLAAGNTEAFF. This chain joins TRBV7-3 and TRBJ1-1, with D hard to call. The germline V and J ends were trimmed by 2 bases and 1 base, with 8 bases remaining between them. CDR1 is SGHTA, CDR2 FQGTGA, per germline. The CDR3 is 14 amino acids.

The rearrangement links TRBV5-4 to TRBJ2-3; D may be TRBD1 or TRBD2 (6 bases each). CDR3 length: 16 amino acids. Germline V CDR1 and CDR2: SGHNT, YYREEE (reference sequence). Trimming stripped 0 bases from V and 6 bases from J, with 17 bases between. CDR3 sequence: CASSLEGGRSGDTQYF. The CDR3 region has the DNA TGTGCCAGCAGCTTGGAAGGGGGGAGGTCTGGGGATACGCAGTATTTT.

This chain links TRBV5-1 with TRBJ2-3; 9 bases agree with TRBD2. There are 15 residues in the CDR3. J lost 1 base, V lost 2 bases, and 2 bases had no gene match. The germline V gene has CDR1 SGHRS and CDR2 YFSETQ. This chain's CDR3 is CASSLAGGGTDTQYF. The CDR3 DNA reads as TGCGCCAGCAGCTTAGCGGGGGGAGGCACAGATACGCAGTATTTT.

This sequence joins TRBV10-3 and TRBJ1-6; 7 bases fit TRBD1. The ends lost 11 bases at V and 10 bases at J; junction bases unmatched: 11. The CDR3 length is 13 residues. Germline CDR1 ENHRY, CDR2 SYGVKD. The CDR3 region is CAADRTGGSPLHF. The CDR3 region has the DNA TGTGCCGCTGACCGGACAGGAGGGTCACCCCTCCACTTT.

This rearrangement joins TRBV6-6 to TRBJ2-7; 9 bases line up with TRBD1. This CDR3 contains 15 residues. V lost 5 bases and J lost 5; bases outside the gene matches: 10. Germline CDR1 MNHNY, CDR2 SVGAGI (reference sequence). This CDR3 reads CASSPTGGAVNEQYF. As DNA, the CDR3 is TGTGCCAGCAGTCCTACAGGGGGCGCAGTGAACGAGCAGTACTTC.

This chain uses TRBV5-6 with TRBJ2-7; D may be TRBD2 (6 bases). The CDR3 is made up of 14 amino acids. CDR1 SGHDT and CDR2 YYEEEE come from the germline V gene. V gave up 3 bases and J gave up 2 bases, with 12 bases separating them. CDR3 nucleotides: TGTGCCAGCAGCTGGGGGGATTCTCCCTACGAGCAGTACTTC. Its translation: CASSWGDSPYEQYF.

This rearrangement joins TRBV7-2 to TRBJ1-2, with D possibly matching TRBD1 (6 bases). With 3 bases removed from V and 8 bases from J, the gap between germline ends came to 22 bases. CDR1 and CDR2 from the germline V gene are SGHTA and FQGNSA. The CDR3 runs to 16 residues. The CDR3 region has the DNA TGTGCCAGCAGCTTCGATCCTAACCCCTACAGGGACGGCTACACCTTC. Protein: CASSFDPNPYRDGYTF.

The V and J genes are TRBV7-9 and TRBJ1-1; D gene uncertain. From germline, CDR1 is SEHNR and CDR2 FQNEAQ (reference sequence). The CDR3 is made up of 14 amino acids. Deletions cut 3 bases from V and 6 bases from J, with 14 bases between. CDR3 sequence reads: CASSLVGSPPEAFF. DNA of the CDR3: TGTGCCAGCAGCTTGGTAGGGTCCCCCCCTGAAGCTTTCTTT.

This clone was counted once. This chain uses TRBV10-3 with TRBJ1-2; D is possibly TRBD1 (5 bases). CDR1 is ENHRY and CDR2 is SYGVKD in the germline V gene. Between the trimmed V and J ends, which lost 2 bases and 2 bases, there was a span of 12 bases. The CDR3 has 15 residues. CDR3 DNA sequence: TGTGCCATCAGTGAGACCCACCGGGACAACTATGGCTACACCTTC. Its translation is CAISETHRDNYGYTF.

The genes are TRBV5-1 and TRBJ2-1; 8 bases map to TRBD1. The germline V gene encodes CDR1 SGHRS and CDR2 YFSETQ. The J segment lost 0 bases and the V segment lost 3 bases, leaving 5 bases of the junction unmatched. This CDR3 has 16 residues. The CDR3 DNA sequence: TGCGCCAGCAGCTGGGGGGACAGGAGCTCCTACAATGAGCAGTTCTTC. Protein: CASSWGDRSSYNEQFF.

This clone has a single count. The chain has TRBV5-1 and TRBJ2-3; D unclear. The CDR3 is 14 amino acids. Per the germline V gene, CDR1 is SGHRS and CDR2 is YFSETQ. Trimming shortened V by 4 bases and J by 2 bases, and 11 bases separated the two germline ends. The CDR3 here is CASSPRGPTDTQYF. In DNA form, the CDR3 reads TGCGCCAGCAGCCCCCGAGGCCCCACAGATACGCAGTATTTT.

This chain connects TRBV27 to TRBJ2-2, with 9 nucleotides matching TRBD2. Germline V gives CDR1 MNHEY, CDR2 SMNVEV (reference sequence). This CDR3 spans 15 amino acids. V gave up 3 bases and J gave up 6 bases; unmatched junction bases: 5. CDR3 protein: CASSFGTSRSGELFF. CDR3 nucleotides: TGTGCCAGCAGTTTCGGGACTAGCCGGTCCGGGGAGCTGTTTTTT.

CDR3 protein: CASSAGGNLGNEKLFF. The CDR3, as DNA: TGTGCCAGCAGCGCAGGCGGGAACCTAGGGAATGAAAAACTGTTTTTT. J is TRBJ1-4 and V is TRBV9; D gene unclear. The ends were cut back, 3 bases at V and 5 bases at J, with 17 bases in the middle. CDR3 length: 16 residues. From germline, CDR1 is SGDLS and CDR2 YYNGEE.

V and J are TRBV5-6 and TRBJ1-2; 9 nucleotides match TRBD1. This CDR3 has 15 residues. Germline V gives CDR1 SGHDT, CDR2 YYEEEE. J gave up 1 base and V 4 bases, and 5 bases lay outside the gene matches. CDR3 loop: CASSPGTGINYGYTF. DNA of the CDR3: TGTGCCAGCAGCCCAGGGACAGGGATTAACTATGGCTACACCTTC.

This clone has only a few counts. The V and J genes are TRBV13 and TRBJ1-2; 7 nucleotides align to TRBD1. This CDR3 contains 14 residues. V dropped 3 bases and J dropped 2; count of bases not matched to a gene: 3. Germline V lookup: CDR1 PRHDT, CDR2 FYEKMQ (reference sequence). The CDR3, as DNA: TGTGCCAGCAGCTTCGGACAGGACAACTATGGCTACACCTTC. Translated, it gives CASSFGQDNYGYTF.

The CDR3 is CASSYTANTEAFF. DNA for the CDR3: TGTGCCAGCAGCTATACAGCTAACACTGAAGCTTTCTTT. This chain uses TRBV7-2 with TRBJ1-1; D unresolved. The CDR3 extends over 13 amino acids. Trimming cost V 4 bases and J 2 bases, with 8 bases left between them. CDR1 is SGHTA and CDR2 is FQGNSA in the germline V gene.

This clone has more than one count but fewer than ten. The chain uses TRBV27 and TRBJ2-7; the match to TRBD2 covers 10 bases. CDR1 is MNHEY and CDR2 is SMNVEV in the germline V gene (reference sequence). The junction had 4 bases not matched to a gene; V was cut back by 6 bases and J by 2 bases. The CDR3 totals 14 residues. The CDR3 region has the DNA TGTGCCAGCAGCCCTGGACTAGCGGCCTACGAGCAGTACTTC. It yields the protein CASSPGLAAYEQYF.

The chain joins TRBV6-5 to TRBJ2-4; 8 bases map to TRBD2. With 6 bases clipped from V and 5 bases from J, the junction kept 6 bases outside the gene matches. CDR3 size: 14 residues. From germline, CDR1 is MNHEY and CDR2 SVGAGI. As DNA, the CDR3 is TGTGCCAGCAGCCCGAGCGGGGGTGAAAACATTCAGTACTTC. It encodes CASSPSGGENIQYF.

The chain employs TRBV10-1 and TRBJ2-2; D possibly corresponds to TRBD2 (5 bases). This CDR3 comprises 13 residues. Germline lookup yields CDR1 WNHNN and CDR2 SYGVQD (reference sequence). Trimming removed 8 bases at V and 2 bases at J, with 9 bases between. CDR3 protein: CASQADNTGELFF. The CDR3 nucleotides read TGCGCCAGCCAAGCGGATAACACCGGGGAGCTGTTTTTT.

V gene TRBV2 combines with J gene TRBJ1-2; 9 bases map to TRBD1. The V segment lost 6 bases and the J segment 5 bases; nucleotides outside the gene matches: 7. Germline V gene sequence: CDR1 SNHLY, CDR2 FYNNEI. The CDR3 has 14 residues. The DNA of the CDR3 is TGTGCCAGCAGGGGGACAGGGCTTGTTTATGGCTACACCTTC. Translating it yields CASRGTGLVYGYTF.

This sequence joins TRBV27 and TRBJ1-1, with D uncertain. Trimming took off 6 bases at V and 0 bases at J, with 11 bases between the two ends. Germline CDR1 MNHEY, CDR2 SMNVEV (reference sequence). This CDR3 has 14 amino acids. The CDR3 is CASRPQRVNTEAFF. CDR3 nucleotides: TGTGCCAGCAGGCCCCAAAGGGTGAACACTGAAGCTTTCTTT.

This clone was recorded many times. The chain couples TRBV14 to TRBJ2-7; D uncertain. V was shortened by 2 bases and J by 2 bases, with 4 bases between the two germline ends. Looked up from germline, CDR1 is SGHDN and CDR2 is FVKESK. CDR3 length equals 12 residues. CDR3 loop: CASSQSAYEQYF. The CDR3 region has the DNA TGTGCCAGCAGCCAATCAGCCTACGAGCAGTACTTC.